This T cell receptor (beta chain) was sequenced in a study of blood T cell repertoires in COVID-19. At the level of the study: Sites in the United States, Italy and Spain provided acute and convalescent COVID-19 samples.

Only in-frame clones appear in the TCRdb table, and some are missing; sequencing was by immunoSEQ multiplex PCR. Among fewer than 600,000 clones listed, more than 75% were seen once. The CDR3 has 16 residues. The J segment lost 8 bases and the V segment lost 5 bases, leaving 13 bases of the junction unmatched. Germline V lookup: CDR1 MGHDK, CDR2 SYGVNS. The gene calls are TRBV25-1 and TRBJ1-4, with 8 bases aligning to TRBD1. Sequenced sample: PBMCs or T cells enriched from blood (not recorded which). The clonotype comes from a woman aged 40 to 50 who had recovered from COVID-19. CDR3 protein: CASSKTQGAASEKLFF. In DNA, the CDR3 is TGTGCCAGCAGTAAAACCCAGGGGGCGGCCAGCGAAAAACTGTTTTTT.